The 20 T cell receptor beta chains in this list originate from one sample, sequenced in a study of technical replicates of blood from a handful of donors. Sequenced by immunoSEQ multiplex PCR; TCRdb stores in-frame clones only, minus some. This table has 84,000 or so clones, around 94% appearing once. The sample was T cells isolated from PBMCs. The receptors were sampled from a human donor in good health.

The genes are TRBV11-1 and TRBJ2-1; 7 bases are shared with TRBD1. The CDR3 spans 16 residues. CDR1 and CDR2 (germline): SGHAT, FQDESV (reference sequence). V gave up 5 bases and J gave up 7 bases; unmatched junction bases: 14. The chain's CDR3 is CASSPTWTKGANEQFF. The DNA of the CDR3 is TGTGCCAGCAGCCCTACTTGGACCAAGGGGGCGAATGAGCAGTTCTTC.

This clone was observed a handful of times. The chain links TRBV29-1 to TRBJ1-1, with D unresolved. V was pared by 4 bases and J by 4 bases, with 16 bases between. Germline CDR1 is SQVTM and CDR2 is ANQGSEA. CDR3 length equals 14 residues. The CDR3 is CSVVLRLAGTEAFF. The CDR3 DNA reads as TGCAGCGTTGTATTAAGGTTGGCGGGCACTGAAGCTTTCTTT.

The rearrangement links TRBV15 to TRBJ2-3, with a weak D call TRBD2 (6 bases). Germline V gene data show CDR1 as LNHNV and CDR2 as YYDKDF (reference sequence). Deletions cut 1 base from V and 3 bases from J, with 8 bases between. The CDR3 totals 14 residues. The CDR3 DNA reads TGTGCCACCAGCAGAGTGGGGAGGACAGATACGCAGTATTTT. Its protein is CATSRVGRTDTQYF.

The V and J genes are TRBV15 and TRBJ2-1, with 9 bases matching TRBD1. The length of the CDR3 is 14 residues. Germline trimming cut 5 bases from V and 9 bases from J; bases unmatched to any gene: 8. Per germline, CDR1 LNHNV and CDR2 YYDKDF (reference sequence). CDR3: CATSPDRGRGEQFF. CDR3 DNA sequence: TGTGCCACCAGCCCGGACAGGGGAAGGGGTGAGCAGTTCTTC.

The chain links TRBV23-1 to TRBJ1-2; D possibly corresponds to TRBD1 (5 bases). TRBV23-1 is filed as an ORF, its function uncertain. There are 14 residues in the CDR3. Deletions cut 7 bases from V and 4 bases from J, with 16 bases between. CDR3 in amino acids: CASIGPATGYGYTF. As DNA, the CDR3 is TGCGCCAGCATCGGGCCCGCTACAGGCTATGGCTACACCTTC.

V is TRBV12-5 and J is TRBJ1-1; 7 nucleotides line up with TRBD1. This CDR3 is built from 13 residues. In germline, CDR1 is LGHNT, CDR2 FRNRAP. V dropped 1 base and J dropped 4; count of bases not matched to a gene: 0. CDR3 sequence reads: CASGLDRGTEAFF. The CDR3 nucleotides read TGTGCTAGTGGTTTGGACAGGGGCACTGAAGCTTTCTTT.

J is TRBJ2-2 and V is TRBV5-1; D gene ambiguous. This CDR3 has 14 residues. The germline V and J ends were trimmed by 2 bases and 6 bases, with 11 bases remaining between them. The germline gives CDR1 SGHRS, CDR2 YFSETQ. The CDR3 bases are TGCGCCAGCAGCTTCGGTCGAGGCGCCGGGGAGCTGTTTTTT. Its translation: CASSFGRGAGELFF. Using reference TRBV5-1 and TRBJ2-2 for the parts outside the CDR3, the full variable domain is KAGVTQTPRYLIKTRGQQVTLSCSPISGHRSVSWYQQTPGQGLQFLFEYFSETQRNKGNFPGRFSGRQFSNSRSEMNVSTLELGDSALYLCASSFGRGAGELFFGEGSRLTVL.

The V and J genes are TRBV28 and TRBJ2-2, with D unresolved. V was clipped by 2 bases and J by 5 bases, with 9 bases between them. Looked up from germline, CDR1 is MDHEN and CDR2 is SYDVKM. CDR3 length equals 14 residues. The CDR3 loop reads CASSLPHRTGELFF. The CDR3 coding sequence is TGTGCCAGCAGTTTACCCCATCGGACCGGGGAGCTGTTTTTT.

The table lists this clone with a count of one. V gene TRBV13 combines with J gene TRBJ2-1; tentatively, D is TRBD1 (6 bases). The CDR3 runs 17 residues. Germline CDR1 reads PRHDT; CDR2 reads FYEKMQ (reference sequence). V was cut by 6 bases and J by 1 base, with 19 bases left in between. CDR3 in DNA: TGTGCCAGCAGACTACGCCTCGAGACAGGATCCTACAATGAGCAGTTCTTC. It is translated as CASRLRLETGSYNEQFF.

CDR3 protein: CASSAGLAAINPREQYF. In nucleotides, the CDR3 is TGTGCCAGCAGCGCCGGACTAGCGGCAATTAATCCTCGGGAGCAGTACTTC. The V gene is TRBV7-2, the J gene TRBJ2-7; 10 nucleotides align to TRBD2. Germline V gene sequence: CDR1 SGHTA, CDR2 FQGNSA. After removal of 5 bases from V and 7 bases from J, the junction contained 17 bases not matched to a gene. The CDR3 loop spans 17 amino acids.

The chain uses TRBV29-1 and TRBJ2-7; TRBD2 matches 10 bases. The CDR3 extends over 13 amino acids. Looked up from germline, CDR1 is SQVTM and CDR2 is ANQGSEA. The CDR3: CRGGTSASYEQYF. CDR3 coding DNA: TGCAGGGGTGGGACTAGCGCCTCCTACGAGCAGTACTTC.

The V call is TRBV4-1, the J call TRBJ1-1; 8 bases align to TRBD1. CDR3 size: 15 residues. With 1 base clipped from V and 4 bases from J, the junction kept 5 bases outside the gene matches. Germline V gene data show CDR1 as MGHRA and CDR2 as YSYEKL. CDR3 coding DNA: TGCGCCAGCAGCCAAGGGACAGGGACCGGCACTGAAGCTTTCTTT. As protein: CASSQGTGTGTEAFF.

The chain combines TRBV19 with TRBJ1-1, with D possibly matching TRBD1 (6 bases). The CDR3 is 14 residues long. The ends were cut back, 5 bases at V and 4 bases at J, with 14 bases in the middle. Germline V gives CDR1 LNHDA, CDR2 SQIVND (reference sequence). The CDR3 is CASSWGGEGTEAFF. The CDR3, as DNA: TGTGCCAGTAGTTGGGGGGGCGAGGGCACTGAAGCTTTCTTT.

The V and J genes are TRBV28 and TRBJ2-7; D gene unclear. Germline V gene sequence: CDR1 MDHEN, CDR2 SYDVKM. V was cut by 7 bases and J by 3 bases, with 13 bases left in between. CDR3 length equals 13 residues. CDR3 nucleotide sequence: TGTGCCAGCACGCTGGAGACCGGCTACGAGCAGTACTTC. Translation: CASTLETGYEQYF.

The J gene is TRBJ2-7, the V gene TRBV6-5; TRBD1 agrees at 11 bases. In germline, CDR1 is MNHEY, CDR2 SVGAGI. The CDR3 spans 14 residues. V was clipped by 6 bases and J by 3 bases; unmatched bases: 4. The CDR3 loop is CASSRTGGGYEQYF. CDR3 nucleotides: TGTGCCAGCAGCCGGACAGGGGGCGGCTACGAGCAGTACTTC.

The CDR3, as DNA: TGTGCCAGCAGCGAAACCGGGACAGGGGCCTACGAGCAGTACTTC. Translation: CASSETGTGAYEQYF. The chain joins TRBV11-3 to TRBJ2-7, with 10 bases that match TRBD1. V was clipped by 5 bases and J by 2 bases; unmatched bases: 6. Per the germline V gene, CDR1 is SGHNT and CDR2 is YENEEA. The CDR3 totals 15 residues.

In nucleotides, the CDR3 is TGTGCCAGCAGTGAAGAAGGGACAGACTATTCACCCCTCCACTTT. Protein product: CASSEEGTDYSPLHF. This sequence joins TRBV6-1 and TRBJ1-6; TRBD1 agrees at 7 bases. The V segment lost 1 base and the J segment 8 bases; nucleotides outside the gene matches: 5. The CDR3 is made up of 15 amino acids. Germline CDR1 and CDR2: MNHNS and SASEGT.

The V gene is TRBV6-5, the J gene TRBJ2-3; D possibly corresponds to TRBD1 (6 bases). CDR1 is MNHEY, CDR2 SVGAGI, per germline. Trimming stripped 7 bases from V and 2 bases from J, with 7 bases between. The CDR3 covers 12 residues. The CDR3 DNA reads TGTGCCAGCACAGGGGACACAGATACGCAGTATTTT. Residues: CASTGDTDTQYF.

The CDR3 DNA sequence: TGCGCCAGCAGCCAAGCCGCGCTTTCCTACAATGAGCAGTTCTTC. Residues: CASSQAALSYNEQFF. The rearrangement links TRBV4-1 to TRBJ2-1; the D is unclear. Trimming shortened V by 1 base and J by 1 base, and 8 bases separated the two germline ends. The CDR3 is 15 amino acids. The germline CDR1 and CDR2 sequences are MGHRA and YSYEKL.

The rearrangement uses TRBV6-5 and TRBJ1-6; tentatively, D is TRBD1 (5 bases). The CDR3 covers 15 residues. The germline V gene encodes CDR1 MNHEY and CDR2 SVGAGI. V gave up 5 bases and J gave up 4 bases, with 12 bases separating them. CDR3 sequence: CASSPPSGYNSPLHF. In nucleotides, the CDR3 is TGTGCCAGCAGTCCTCCTTCAGGGTATAATTCACCCCTCCACTTT.